The 14 T cell receptor beta chains below all came from one sample that was sequenced in a study of shared clonotypes between healthy human individuals. Sequencing used immunoSEQ multiplex PCR; TCRdb keeps in-frame clones, though not all of them. The repertoire includes about 1 million clones, 75% of them detected once, and over 1.3% sits in the top ten. The sequenced material came from memory CD4+ T cells sorted from blood. This sample's subset: CD45RA-negative fraction. Receptor source: a man between 18 and 29 years old in good health.

The chain carries TRBV19 and TRBJ2-3; D tentatively reads TRBD1 or TRBD2 (5 bases each). The germline V and J ends were trimmed by 7 bases and 1 base, with 6 bases remaining between them. Germline lookup yields CDR1 LNHDA and CDR2 SQIVND (reference sequence). The CDR3 runs 12 residues. The DNA for the CDR3 is TGTGCCAGTACGGGACGCACAGATACGCAGTATTTT. It is translated as CASTGRTDTQYF. Combining the CDR3 with reference TRBV19 and TRBJ2-3 gives the whole variable domain DGGITQSPKYLFRKEGQNVTLSCEQNLNHDAMYWYRQDPGQGLRLIYYSQIVNDFQKGDIAEGYSVSREKKESFPLTVTSAQKNPTAFYLCASTGRTDTQYFGPGTRLTVL.

The genes are TRBV19 and TRBJ1-1; possible D gene TRBD1, 6 bases. This CDR3 comprises 14 residues. Between the trimmed V and J ends, which lost 4 bases and 5 bases, there was a span of 14 bases. Germline V gene sequence: CDR1 LNHDA, CDR2 SQIVND (reference sequence). In DNA form, the CDR3 reads TGTGCCAGTAGTAAGGCACCCCAGGGGACTGAAGCTTTCTTT. Protein product: CASSKAPQGTEAFF.

This sequence joins TRBV28 and TRBJ2-2, with D perhaps TRBD1 (5 bases). CDR3 length: 14 residues. The germline V gene has CDR1 MDHEN and CDR2 SYDVKM. The V end was cut by 6 bases, the J end by 7 bases, with 15 bases between. The CDR3 here is CASREAGKNGELFF. DNA for the CDR3: TGTGCCAGCAGAGAGGCAGGGAAAAACGGGGAGCTGTTTTTT.

The sample holds one count of this clone. The chain employs TRBV27 and TRBJ2-7, with TRBD2 matching over 7 bases. J lost 2 bases, V lost 5 bases, and 9 bases had no gene match. This CDR3 has 15 amino acids. Germline CDR1 and CDR2: MNHEY and SMNVEV (reference sequence). In nucleotides, the CDR3 is TGTGCCAGCAGTCCCCAGGCTAGCGGAACCTACGAGCAGTACTTC. Amino acid sequence: CASSPQASGTYEQYF.

V and J are TRBV6-5 and TRBJ1-1; D not resolved. Germline V gives CDR1 MNHEY, CDR2 SVGAGI. The CDR3 consists of 12 residues. V lost 4 bases and J 6 bases, leaving 9 bases between the germline ends. The CDR3 sequence is CASSSYSAEAFF. The CDR3 coding sequence is TGTGCCAGCAGTTCATACAGCGCTGAAGCTTTCTTT.

The genes are TRBV11-2 and TRBJ1-4; D gene unclear. The ends were cut back, 6 bases at V and 8 bases at J, with 22 bases in the middle. Per the germline V gene, CDR1 is SGHAT and CDR2 is FQNNGV. This CDR3 has 16 amino acids. CDR3 DNA: TGTGCCAGCAGTCAAGGTGTGCTGGGGATCAGGGAAAAACTGTTTTTT. Encoded protein: CASSQGVLGIREKLFF.

The genes are TRBV9 and TRBJ1-3; D might be TRBD1 (6 bases). This CDR3 has 20 residues. The germline V gene encodes CDR1 SGDLS and CDR2 YYNGEE. Trimming took off 1 base at V and 0 bases at J, with 23 bases between the two ends. Written as DNA, the CDR3 is TGTGCCAGCAGCGTATTCCCCTACTTCTCCCCAGGGGTCTCTGGAAACACCATATATTTT. Its protein is CASSVFPYFSPGVSGNTIYF.

This clone was counted a few times. The CDR3 nucleotides are TGTGCCAGCAGCCAAGGGCCGTTTCTCTACTTC. This codes for CASSQGPFLYF. The rearrangement links TRBV14 to TRBJ2-7; D gene ambiguous. The V and J ends lost 1 base and 13 bases respectively, with 11 bases between them. CDR1 is SGHDN and CDR2 is FVKESK in the germline V gene. The CDR3 is 11 amino acids.

This chain links TRBV19 with TRBJ2-7; 8 bases are shared with TRBD1. This CDR3 contains 15 residues. V dropped 7 bases and J dropped 1; count of bases not matched to a gene: 9. Germline lookup yields CDR1 LNHDA and CDR2 SQIVND (reference sequence). CDR3: CASIDTGGTSYEQYF. The CDR3 coding sequence is TGTGCCAGTATTGATACAGGGGGTACTTCCTACGAGCAGTACTTC.

The rearrangement links TRBV6-6 to TRBJ2-7, with 7 bases fitting TRBD2. Germline trimming cut 6 bases from V and 4 bases from J; bases unmatched to any gene: 9. The germline gives CDR1 MNHNY, CDR2 SVGAGI (reference sequence). The CDR3 spans 14 residues. In DNA, the CDR3 is TGTGCCAGCAGGAATGGGGTCGGGGGGTACGAGCAGTACTTC. It translates to CASRNGVGGYEQYF.

The chain recombines TRBV11-2 with TRBJ1-1; TRBD1 is a possible D gene (6 bases). Germline values: CDR1 SGHAT, CDR2 FQNNGV. This CDR3 has 15 amino acids. Deletions cut 5 bases from V and 3 bases from J, with 16 bases between. CDR3: CASSQRGGTYTEAFF. CDR3 bases: TGTGCCAGCAGCCAAAGGGGGGGGACCTACACTGAAGCTTTCTTT.

The V and J genes are TRBV28 and TRBJ1-1; possibly TRBD1 for D (5 bases). The CDR3 loop spans 13 amino acids. Between the trimmed V and J ends, which lost 8 bases and 5 bases, there was a span of 15 bases. Germline V lookup: CDR1 MDHEN, CDR2 SYDVKM. The CDR3 nucleotides read TGTGCCAGCTTCATCCCACAGGCGACTGAAGCTTTCTTT. Translation: CASFIPQATEAFF.

The V gene is TRBV19, the J gene TRBJ2-1; tentatively, D is TRBD1 or TRBD2 (6 bases each). Germline V gene data show CDR1 as LNHDA and CDR2 as SQIVND (reference sequence). The V and J ends lost 5 bases and 5 bases respectively, with 13 bases between them. CDR3 size: 14 residues. This CDR3 reads CASSPPGANNEQFF. CDR3 nucleotides: TGTGCCAGTAGTCCCCCGGGGGCGAACAATGAGCAGTTCTTC.

This clone was recorded only once. This chain uses TRBV4-3 with TRBJ2-1, with 13 bases identical to TRBD2. Losses at the gene ends were 0 bases for V and 4 bases for J; bases not matched to a gene: 3. In germline, CDR1 is LGHNA, CDR2 YSLEER. This CDR3 has 17 amino acids. The CDR3 loop is CASSQDWTSGSYNEQFF. The CDR3 DNA is TGCGCCAGCAGCCAAGATTGGACTAGCGGGAGTTACAATGAGCAGTTCTTC.